The rows below give T cell receptor beta chains drawn from one sample of a study of blood T cell repertoires in COVID-19. Sequencing was performed with immunoSEQ multiplex PCR; in TCRdb, only in-frame clones are kept and a portion is missing. The sample lists 310,000 or so clones; over 75% were seen once. The specimen was PBMCs or T cells enriched from blood (not recorded which). Receptors were obtained from a woman aged 25 to 39 who had recovered from COVID-19. The CDR3 runs from the conserved cysteine through the conserved F or W. A D gene is named only where the DNA matches it firmly. Clone size is given for some rows only: seen once, a few or many times, or a class if the clone is expanded.

abundance	j_gene	d_gene	v_gene	CDR3nt	CDR3aa
-	TRBJ2-7	TRBD1	TRBV5-5	TGTGCCAGCAGCTTGGCCGGGACAGATTATAGCTCCTACGAGCAGTACTTC	CASSLAGTDYSSYEQYF
-	TRBJ2-3	-	TRBV5-8	TGTGCCAGCAGCTTACAGGGAACAGATACGCAGTATTTT	CASSLQGTDTQYF
once	TRBJ2-5	TRBD1	TRBV24-1	TGTGCCACCAGTGACCACAGACAGGGCTGGGGGAGAGAGACCCAGTACTTC	CATSDHRQGWGRETQYF
once	TRBJ2-5	TRBD2	TRBV7-7	TGTGCTAGCAGCCCAGGGCTAGCGGGAGGCCAGACCCAGTACTTC	CASSPGLAGGQTQYF
-	TRBJ1-5	TRBD1	TRBV28	TGTGCCAGCAGGGATCCGGGACAGGGTGCCGATCAGCCCCAGCATTTT	CASRDPGQGADQPQHF
-	TRBJ1-1	-	TRBV5-1	TGCGCCAGCAGCTTGGAAGTAGGGGTGAACACTGAAGCTTTCTTT	CASSLEVGVNTEAFF
once	TRBJ1-2	TRBD1	TRBV30	TGTGCCTGGAGTCTTTGGACAGGGGGCATCTATGGCTACACCTTC	CAWSLWTGGIYGYTF
-	TRBJ2-5	TRBD2	TRBV2	TGTGCCAGCAGTCTTCTAGCGGGAGGACTGCAAGAGACCCAGTACTTC	CASSLLAGGLQETQYF
-	TRBJ1-1	-	TRBV18	TGTGCCAGCTCACCACCGCGACAGCTGAACACTGAAGCTTTCTTT	CASSPPRQLNTEAFF
-	TRBJ2-6	TRBD2	TRBV7-2	TGTGCCAGCAGCTTAGCAAGGGGAGGGGCTGGGGCCAACGTCCTGACTTTC	CASSLARGGAGANVLTF
-	TRBJ2-3	TRBD2	TRBV5-3	TGTGCCAGAATCGTCCCGGGACTAGACACAGATACGCAGTATTTT	CARIVPGLDTDTQYF
-	TRBJ2-5	TRBD2	TRBV29-1	TGCAGCGTAGTAGCGGGCCAAGAGACCCAGTACTTC	CSVVAGQETQYF
-	TRBJ2-1	TRBD1	TRBV4-2	TGTGCCAGCAGCCAAACCGGGACAGCGTATGCCGGGGAGCAGTTCTTC	CASSQTGTAYAGEQFF
-	TRBJ2-1	TRBD1	TRBV2	TGTGCCAGCCGGGACAGGGGGGTCACCTACAATGAGCAGTTCTTC	CASRDRGVTYNEQFF
-	TRBJ1-2	TRBD1	TRBV19	TGTGCCAGTACCCTTGGCACGACTTTAGGACAGGGAAGAAACTATGGCTACACCTTC	CASTLGTTLGQGRNYGYTF
-	TRBJ1-3	TRBD1	TRBV3-1/TRBV3-2	TGTGCCAGCAGCCACCGACAGGGATGGAAGGAAAGGAGCTCTGGAAACACCATATATTTT	CASSHRQGWKERSSGNTIYF
-	TRBJ2-7	TRBD2	TRBV7-9	TGTGCCAGCAGCTTAGAGCTAGCGGGAGGAAACGAGCAGTACTTC	CASSLELAGGNEQYF
-	TRBJ2-3	TRBD1	TRBV2	TGTGCCAGCCCCAGGACGGGACAGGGAGCAGATACGCAGTATTTT	CASPRTGQGADTQYF
-	TRBJ2-7	-	TRBV6-5	TGTGCCAGCAGTTACCACCCTGGCGGGTACGAGCAGTACTTC	CASSYHPGGYEQYF
-	TRBJ1-1	-	TRBV5-1	TGCGCCAGCAGCTTGGTACAGATGAACACTGAAGCTTTCTTT	CASSLVQMNTEAFF